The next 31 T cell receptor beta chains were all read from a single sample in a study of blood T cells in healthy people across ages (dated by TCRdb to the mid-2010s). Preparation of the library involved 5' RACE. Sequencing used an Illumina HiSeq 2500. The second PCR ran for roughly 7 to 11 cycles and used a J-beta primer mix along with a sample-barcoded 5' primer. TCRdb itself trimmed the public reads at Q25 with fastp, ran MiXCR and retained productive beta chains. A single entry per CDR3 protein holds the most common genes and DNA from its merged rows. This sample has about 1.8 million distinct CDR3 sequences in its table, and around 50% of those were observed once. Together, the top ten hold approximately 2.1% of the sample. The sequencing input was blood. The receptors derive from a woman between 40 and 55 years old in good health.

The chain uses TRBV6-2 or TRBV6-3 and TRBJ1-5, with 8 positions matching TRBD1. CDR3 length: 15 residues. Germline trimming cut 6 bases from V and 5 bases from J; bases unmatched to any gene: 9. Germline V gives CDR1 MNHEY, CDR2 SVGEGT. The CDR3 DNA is TGTGCCAGCAGGAGGACAGGGCGGCTGGATCAGCCCCAGCATTTT. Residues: CASRRTGRLDQPQHF.

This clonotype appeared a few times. DNA for the CDR3: TGTGCCAGCAGCAAAGCACGAGGCGGGCCAGGAACTTACGAGCAGTACTTC. Its translation is CASSKARGGPGTYEQYF. The chain is built from TRBV21-1 and TRBJ2-7; the listed D gene, TRBD1, was not tested against the DNA. TRBV21-1 has pseudogene status. The CDR3 runs to 17 residues.

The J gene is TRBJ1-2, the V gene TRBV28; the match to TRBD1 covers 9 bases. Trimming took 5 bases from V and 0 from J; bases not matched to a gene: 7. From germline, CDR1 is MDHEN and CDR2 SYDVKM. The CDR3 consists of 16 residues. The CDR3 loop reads CASSARDRASNYGYTF. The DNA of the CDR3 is TGTGCCAGCAGTGCCCGGGACAGGGCTTCTAACTATGGCTACACCTTC.

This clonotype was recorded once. CDR3 protein: CASKGGTANSPLHF. Written as DNA, the CDR3 is TGTGCCAGCAAGGGTGGAACAGCCAATTCACCCCTCCACTTT. The chain carries TRBV2 and TRBJ1-6; no clear D. Germline CDR1 reads SNHLY; CDR2 reads FYNNEI. This CDR3 spans 14 amino acids. With 7 bases removed from V and 7 bases from J, the gap between germline ends came to 14 bases. The full variable domain, in which reference TRBV2 and TRBJ1-6 provide the parts outside the CDR3, is EPEVTQTPSHQVTQMGQEVILRCVPISNHLYFYWYRQILGQKVEFLVSFYNNEISEKSEIFDDQFSVERPDGSNFTLKIRSTKLEDSAMYFCASKGGTANSPLHFGNGTRLTVT.

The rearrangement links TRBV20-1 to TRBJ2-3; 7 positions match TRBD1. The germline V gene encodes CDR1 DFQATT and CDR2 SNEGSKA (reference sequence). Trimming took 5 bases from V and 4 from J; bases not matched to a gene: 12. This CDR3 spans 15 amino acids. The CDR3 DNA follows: TGCAGTGCTCGTCCGGGACAGCGTTTGGCAGATACGCAGTATTTT. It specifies CSARPGQRLADTQYF.

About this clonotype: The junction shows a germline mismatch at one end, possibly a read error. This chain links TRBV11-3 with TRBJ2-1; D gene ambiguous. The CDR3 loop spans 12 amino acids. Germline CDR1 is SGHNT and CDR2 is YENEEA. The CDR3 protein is CAGSQGSQEQFF. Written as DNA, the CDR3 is TGTGCCGGCAGCCAAGGTTCCCAGGAGCAGTTCTTC. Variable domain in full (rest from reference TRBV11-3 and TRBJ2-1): EAGVVQSPRYKIIEKKQPVAFWCNPISGHNTLYWYLQNLGQGPELLIRYENEEAVDDSQLPKDRFSAERLKGVDSTLKIQPAELGDSAVYLCAGSQGSQEQFFGPGTRLTVL.

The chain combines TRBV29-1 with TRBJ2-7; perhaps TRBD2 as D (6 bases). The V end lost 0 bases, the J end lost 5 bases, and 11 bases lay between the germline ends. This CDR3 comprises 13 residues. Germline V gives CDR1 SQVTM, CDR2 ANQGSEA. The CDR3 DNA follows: TGCAGCGTTGAAGACGGGGGAGGAGACGAGCAGTACTTC. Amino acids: CSVEDGGGDEQYF.

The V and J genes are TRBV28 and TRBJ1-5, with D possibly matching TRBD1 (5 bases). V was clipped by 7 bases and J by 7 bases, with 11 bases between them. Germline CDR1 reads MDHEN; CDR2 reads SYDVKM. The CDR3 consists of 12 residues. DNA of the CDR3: TGTGCCAGCAACTCCGGGACCCAGCCCCAGCATTTT. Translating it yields CASNSGTQPQHF.

CDR3 residues: CASSQPGLSGYTF. CDR3 nucleotides: TGTGCCAGCAGCCAACCGGGACTAAGTGGCTACACCTTC. The V call is TRBV3-1, the J call TRBJ1-2; TRBD1 is a possible D gene (5 bases). This CDR3 comprises 13 residues. V was clipped by 2 bases and J by 7 bases, with 11 bases between them. Germline V gene lookup returns CDR1 LGHDT and CDR2 YNNKEL (reference sequence).

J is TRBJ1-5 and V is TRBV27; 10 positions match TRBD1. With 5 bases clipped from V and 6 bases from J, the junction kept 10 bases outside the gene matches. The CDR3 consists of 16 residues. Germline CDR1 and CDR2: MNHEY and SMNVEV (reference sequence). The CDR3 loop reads CASSPKTGGRGQPQHF. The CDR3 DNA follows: TGTGCCAGCAGTCCAAAGACAGGGGGCAGGGGTCAGCCCCAGCATTTT.

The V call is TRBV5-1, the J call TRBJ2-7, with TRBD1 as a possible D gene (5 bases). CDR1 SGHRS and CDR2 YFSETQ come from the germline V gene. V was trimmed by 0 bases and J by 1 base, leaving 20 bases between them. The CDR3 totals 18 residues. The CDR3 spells CASSLAVPPQGGSYEQYF. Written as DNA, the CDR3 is TGCGCCAGCAGCTTGGCAGTACCCCCCCAGGGTGGATCCTACGAGCAGTACTTC. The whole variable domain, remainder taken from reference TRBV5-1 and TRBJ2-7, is KAGVTQTPRYLIKTRGQQVTLSCSPISGHRSVSWYQQTPGQGLQFLFEYFSETQRNKGNFPGRFSGRQFSNSRSEMNVSTLELGDSALYLCASSLAVPPQGGSYEQYFGPGTRLTVT.

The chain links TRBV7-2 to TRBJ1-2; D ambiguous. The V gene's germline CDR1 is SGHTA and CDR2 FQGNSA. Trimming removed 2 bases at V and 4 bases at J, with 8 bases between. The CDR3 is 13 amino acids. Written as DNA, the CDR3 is TGTGCCAGCAGCTTACCGCAGCCCTATGGCTACACCTTC. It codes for CASSLPQPYGYTF. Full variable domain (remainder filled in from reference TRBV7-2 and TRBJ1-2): GAGVSQSPSNKVTEKGKDVELRCDPISGHTALYWYRQSLGQGLEFLIYFQGNSAPDKSGLPSDRFSAERTGGSVSTLTIQRTQQEDSAVYLCASSLPQPYGYTFGSGTRLTVV.

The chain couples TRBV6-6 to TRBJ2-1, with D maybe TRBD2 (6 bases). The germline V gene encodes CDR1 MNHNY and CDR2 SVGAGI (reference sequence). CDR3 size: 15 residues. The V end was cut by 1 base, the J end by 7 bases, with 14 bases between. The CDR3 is CASSYLRGAQNEQFF. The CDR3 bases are TGTGCCAGCAGTTACTTGCGGGGAGCCCAAAATGAGCAGTTCTTC.

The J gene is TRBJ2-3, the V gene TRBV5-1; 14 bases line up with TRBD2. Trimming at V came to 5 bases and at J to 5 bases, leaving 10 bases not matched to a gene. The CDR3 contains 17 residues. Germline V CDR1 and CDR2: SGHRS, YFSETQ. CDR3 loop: CASRPRLAGGPGDTQYF. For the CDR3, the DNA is TGCGCCAGCAGGCCCCGACTAGCGGGGGGGCCAGGAGATACGCAGTATTTT.

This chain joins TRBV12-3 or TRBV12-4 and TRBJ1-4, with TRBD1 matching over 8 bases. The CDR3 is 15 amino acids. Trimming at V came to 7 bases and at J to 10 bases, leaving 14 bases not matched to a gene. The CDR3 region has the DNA TGTGCCAGCACAGCTCTACAGCAGGGGGCTGGAAAACTGTTTTTT. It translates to CASTALQQGAGKLFF.

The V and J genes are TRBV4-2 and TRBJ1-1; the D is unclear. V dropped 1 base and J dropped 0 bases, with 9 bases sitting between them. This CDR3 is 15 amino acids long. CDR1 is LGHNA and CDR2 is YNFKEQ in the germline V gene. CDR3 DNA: TGTGCCAGCAGCCAAGCGGCGGGGATGAACACTGAAGCTTTCTTT. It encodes CASSQAAGMNTEAFF.

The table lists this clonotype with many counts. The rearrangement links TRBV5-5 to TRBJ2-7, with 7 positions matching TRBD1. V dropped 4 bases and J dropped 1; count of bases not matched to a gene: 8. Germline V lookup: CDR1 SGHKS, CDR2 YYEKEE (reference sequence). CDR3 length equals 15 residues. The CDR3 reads CASSPSGQRSYEQYF. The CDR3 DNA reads TGTGCCAGCAGCCCCTCGGGACAGAGATCCTACGAGCAGTACTTC.

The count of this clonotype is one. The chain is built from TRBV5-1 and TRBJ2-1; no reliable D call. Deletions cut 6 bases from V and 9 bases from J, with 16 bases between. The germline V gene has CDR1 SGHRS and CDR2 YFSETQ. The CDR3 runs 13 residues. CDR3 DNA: TGCGCCAGCACCCAAGGGTCGGATACTGAGCAGTTCTTC. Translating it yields CASTQGSDTEQFF.

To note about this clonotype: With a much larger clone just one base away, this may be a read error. CDR3 sequence: CASSESGGCNEQFF. The CDR3, as DNA: TGTGCCAGCAGTGAATCGGGGGGTTGTAATGAGCAGTTCTTC. This chain links TRBV25-1 with TRBJ2-1, with 7 bases that match TRBD2. The CDR3 covers 14 residues. V shed 1 base, J shed 7 bases, and the junction held 4 bases outside the gene matches. CDR1 is MGHDK and CDR2 is SYGVNS in the germline V gene.

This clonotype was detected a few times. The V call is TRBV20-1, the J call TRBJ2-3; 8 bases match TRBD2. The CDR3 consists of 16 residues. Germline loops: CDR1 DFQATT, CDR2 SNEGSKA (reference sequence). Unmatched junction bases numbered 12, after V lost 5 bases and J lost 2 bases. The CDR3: CSASSTGGTDTDTQYF. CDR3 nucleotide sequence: TGCAGTGCTTCTTCGACGGGGGGGACTGACACAGATACGCAGTATTTT.

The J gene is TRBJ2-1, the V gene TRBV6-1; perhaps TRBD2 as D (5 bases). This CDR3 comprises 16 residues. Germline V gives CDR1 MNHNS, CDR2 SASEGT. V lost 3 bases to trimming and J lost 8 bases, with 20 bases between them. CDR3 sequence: CASSDFTGYPQDEQFF. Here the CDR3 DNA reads TGTGCCAGCAGTGATTTTACGGGGTATCCTCAGGATGAGCAGTTCTTC.

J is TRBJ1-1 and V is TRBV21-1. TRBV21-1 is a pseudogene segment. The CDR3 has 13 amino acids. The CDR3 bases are TGTGCCAGCACGTTCTTAGGTGGCACTGAAGCTTTCTTT. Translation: CASTFLGGTEAFF.

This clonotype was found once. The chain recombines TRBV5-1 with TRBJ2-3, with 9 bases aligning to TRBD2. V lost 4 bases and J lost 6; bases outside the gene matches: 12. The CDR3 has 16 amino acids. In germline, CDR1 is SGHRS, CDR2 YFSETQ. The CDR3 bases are TGCGCCAGCAGCCATAGCGGGGGCCCCCCCTGGGATACGCAGTATTTT. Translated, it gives CASSHSGGPPWDTQYF. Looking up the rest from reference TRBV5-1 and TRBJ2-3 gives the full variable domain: KAGVTQTPRYLIKTRGQQVTLSCSPISGHRSVSWYQQTPGQGLQFLFEYFSETQRNKGNFPGRFSGRQFSNSRSEMNVSTLELGDSALYLCASSHSGGPPWDTQYFGPGTRLTVL.

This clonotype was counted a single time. In nucleotides, the CDR3 is TGTGCCAGCAGCACACAGGGTGCGGGGAACTATGGCTACACCTTC. It codes for CASSTQGAGNYGYTF. The chain recombines TRBV11-2 with TRBJ1-2; D is perhaps TRBD1 (6 bases). Germline V gene lookup returns CDR1 SGHAT and CDR2 FQNNGV. The CDR3 is 15 residues long. V was cut by 5 bases and J by 2 bases, with 15 bases left in between.

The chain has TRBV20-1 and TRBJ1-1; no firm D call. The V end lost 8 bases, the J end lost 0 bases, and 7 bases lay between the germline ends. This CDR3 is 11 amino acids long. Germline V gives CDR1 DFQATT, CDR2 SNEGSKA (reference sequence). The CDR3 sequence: CSSGVNTEAFF. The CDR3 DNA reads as TGCAGTTCAGGTGTGAACACTGAAGCTTTCTTT.

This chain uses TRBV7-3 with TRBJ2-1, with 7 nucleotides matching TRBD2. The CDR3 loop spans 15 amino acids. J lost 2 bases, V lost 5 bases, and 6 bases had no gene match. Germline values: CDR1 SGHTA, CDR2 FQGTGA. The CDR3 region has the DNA TGTGCCAGCAGCCTCAGGGAGGGGACCTACAATGAGCAGTTCTTC. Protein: CASSLREGTYNEQFF.

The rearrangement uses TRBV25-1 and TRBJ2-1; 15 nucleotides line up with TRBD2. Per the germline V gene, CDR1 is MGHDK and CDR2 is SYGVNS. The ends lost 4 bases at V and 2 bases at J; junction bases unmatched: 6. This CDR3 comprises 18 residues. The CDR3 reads CASSVGLAGGSPYNEQFF. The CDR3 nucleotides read TGTGCCAGCAGTGTAGGACTAGCGGGGGGGTCTCCCTACAATGAGCAGTTCTTC.

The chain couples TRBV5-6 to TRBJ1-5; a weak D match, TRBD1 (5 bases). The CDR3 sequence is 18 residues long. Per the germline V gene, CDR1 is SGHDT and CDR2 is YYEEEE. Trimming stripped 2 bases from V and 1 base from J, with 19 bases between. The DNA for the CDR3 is TGTGCCAGCAGCTTTTTCGGGACGGAGTTTTTAAGCAATCAGCCCCAGCATTTT. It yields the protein CASSFFGTEFLSNQPQHF.

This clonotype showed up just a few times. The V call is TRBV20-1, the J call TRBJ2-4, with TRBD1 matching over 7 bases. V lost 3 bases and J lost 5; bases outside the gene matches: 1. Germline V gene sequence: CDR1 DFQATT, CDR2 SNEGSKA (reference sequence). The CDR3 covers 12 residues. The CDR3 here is CSARGTENIQYF. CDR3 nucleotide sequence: TGCAGTGCTAGGGGGACAGAAAACATTCAGTACTTC.

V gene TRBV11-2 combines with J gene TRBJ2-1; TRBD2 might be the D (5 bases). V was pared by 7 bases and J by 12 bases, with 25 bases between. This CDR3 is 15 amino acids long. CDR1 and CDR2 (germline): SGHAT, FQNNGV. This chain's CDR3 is CASTLGPQVPGGQFF. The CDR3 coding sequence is TGTGCCAGCACCCTAGGACCGCAGGTCCCCGGAGGGCAGTTCTTC.

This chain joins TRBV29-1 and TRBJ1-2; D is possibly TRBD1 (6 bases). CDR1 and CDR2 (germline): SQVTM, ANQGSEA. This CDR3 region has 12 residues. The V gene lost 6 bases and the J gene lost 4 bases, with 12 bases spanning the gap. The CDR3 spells CSVRGAAYGYTF. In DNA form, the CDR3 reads TGCAGCGTAAGGGGGGCAGCCTATGGCTACACCTTC.